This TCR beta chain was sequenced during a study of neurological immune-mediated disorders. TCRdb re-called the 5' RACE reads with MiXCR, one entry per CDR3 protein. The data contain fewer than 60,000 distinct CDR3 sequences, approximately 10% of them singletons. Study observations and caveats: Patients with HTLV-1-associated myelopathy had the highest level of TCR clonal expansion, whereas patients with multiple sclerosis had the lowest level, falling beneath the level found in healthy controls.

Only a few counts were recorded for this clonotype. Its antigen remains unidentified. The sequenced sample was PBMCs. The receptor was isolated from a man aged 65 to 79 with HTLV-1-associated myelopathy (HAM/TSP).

The CDR3 protein is CASSEKLPGAAYNEQFF. Here the CDR3 DNA reads TGCGCCAGCAGTGAGAAGCTCCCCGGGGCCGCCTACAATGAGCAGTTCTTC. The rearrangement links TRBV10-1 to TRBJ2-1; D could derive from TRBD1 or TRBD2 (5 bases each). Trimming removed 2 bases at V and 2 bases at J, with 16 bases between. Germline V lookup: CDR1 WNHNN, CDR2 SYGVQD (reference sequence). The CDR3 contains 17 residues.